This passage covers 5 T cell receptor beta chains from one sample sequenced in a study of blood T cell repertoires in COVID-19. Measured with immunoSEQ multiplex PCR; TCRdb has only the in-frame clones, and not every one. In the table there are about 84,000 clones, about 95% of which are singletons. Sequencing was carried out using peripheral blood. These receptors all stem from a human donor with active COVID-19. The donor label of this sample is uncertain.

The CDR3 here is CASSLAAAPTDTQYF. The CDR3 coding sequence is TGTGCCAGCAGTCTGGCGGCGGCTCCCACAGATACGCAGTATTTT. The rearrangement joins TRBV6-4 to TRBJ2-3; D remains unclear. V was trimmed by 5 bases and J by 2 bases, leaving 14 bases between them. This CDR3 comprises 15 residues. CDR1 and CDR2 from the germline V gene are MRHNA and SNTAGT.

The V and J genes are TRBV19 and TRBJ1-1; possible D gene TRBD1, 5 bases. There are 15 residues in the CDR3. Germline V gene sequence: CDR1 LNHDA, CDR2 SQIVND (reference sequence). Trimming cost V 4 bases and J 1 base, with 13 bases left between them. CDR3 in DNA: TGTGCCAGTAGTAGCCAGGGTAAATGGAACACTGAAGCTTTCTTT. This sequence encodes CASSSQGKWNTEAFF.

This CDR3 is CAIASTDYEQYF. The CDR3 bases are TGTGCCATCGCATCGACAGACTACGAGCAGTACTTC. V gene TRBV10-3 combines with J gene TRBJ2-7; a possible D gene is TRBD1 (5 bases). Trimming shortened V by 8 bases and J by 3 bases, and 11 bases separated the two germline ends. This CDR3 comprises 12 residues. Germline V gene data show CDR1 as ENHRY and CDR2 as SYGVKD.

The genes are TRBV28 and TRBJ2-1; 9 positions match TRBD2. Germline assignment: CDR1 MDHEN and CDR2 SYDVKM. V lost 10 bases to trimming and J lost 0 bases; unmatched junction nucleotides: 16. The CDR3 is 18 residues long. Written as DNA, the CDR3 is TGTGCCATCCCTCCCCTGGGCAGTAGCGGGAGCTCCTACAATGAGCAGTTCTTC. This sequence encodes CAIPPLGSSGSSYNEQFF.

The V and J genes are TRBV5-4 and TRBJ1-6; 7 nucleotides line up with TRBD1. This CDR3 has 15 amino acids. The J segment lost 6 bases and the V segment lost 4 bases, leaving 7 bases of the junction unmatched. Germline values: CDR1 SGHNT, CDR2 YYREEE (reference sequence). The CDR3 here is CASSPRQGANSPLHF. CDR3 DNA: TGTGCCAGCAGCCCCCGACAGGGTGCTAATTCACCCCTCCACTTT.